These 9 T cell receptor beta chains were sequenced from one sample in a study of identical twins (dated by TCRdb to 2016 to 2018). The method was 5' RACE. Reads for this sample came from an Illumina HiSeq 2000. The raw public reads went through TCRdb reprocessing: fastp at Q25, MiXCR clone calling, in-frame beta chains kept. Each CDR3 protein appears once, grouped with its most common genes and DNA. This sample lists 450,000 or so distinct CDR3 sequences; 14% were detected once. Of the sample, approximately 0.98% falls within the top ten clones. This sample was shared with a second study, whose subject was yellow fever vaccine responses in identical twins.

What was sequenced was CD4+ T cells sorted from blood. Every receptor here comes from a woman between 18 and 29 years old in good health.

This clonotype was counted at least ten times. The genes are TRBV7-8 and TRBJ2-3, with 7 bases lining up with TRBD1. The CDR3 spans 13 residues. With V trimmed by 5 bases and J by 4 bases, 3 bases remained unmatched. Per the germline V gene, CDR1 is SGHVS and CDR2 is FQNEAQ. The CDR3 DNA sequence: TGTGCCAGCAGCATCGACAGGGCAGATACGCAGTATTTT. This gives the protein CASSIDRADTQYF. The variable domain in full, completed from reference TRBV7-8 and TRBJ2-3, reads GAGVSQSPRYKVAKRGQDVALRCDPISGHVSLFWYQQALGQGPEFLTYFQNEAQLDKSGLPSDRFFAERPEGSVSTLKIQRTQQEDSAVYLCASSIDRADTQYFGPGTRLTVL.

The J gene is TRBJ2-7, the V gene TRBV12-3 or TRBV12-4; D is possibly TRBD1 (6 bases). V gave up 5 bases and J gave up 4 bases, with 18 bases separating them. This CDR3 comprises 15 residues. CDR3 in DNA: TGTGCCAGCAGTCCGGCAGGGGCTCTAGTGTACGAGCAGTACTTC. This sequence encodes CASSPAGALVYEQYF.

This clonotype was picked up many times. The chain is built from TRBV4-2 and TRBJ2-2; 10 bases are a match to TRBD2. Per the germline V gene, CDR1 is LGHNA and CDR2 is YNFKEQ. CDR3 size: 18 residues. Unmatched junction bases numbered 9, after V lost 3 bases and J lost 2 bases. DNA for the CDR3: TGTGCCAGCAGCCAGAACCACCGGACTAGCGGAAACACCGGGGAGCTGTTTTTT. As protein: CASSQNHRTSGNTGELFF.

This rearrangement joins TRBV28 to TRBJ2-7, with D tentatively TRBD1 (5 bases). The length of the CDR3 is 14 residues. The V gene's germline CDR1 is MDHEN and CDR2 SYDVKM. Trimming shortened V by 8 bases and J by 0 bases, and 14 bases separated the two germline ends. CDR3 sequence reads: CASLGAEPSYEQYF. CDR3 sequence (DNA): TGTGCCAGCCTAGGGGCGGAACCCTCCTACGAGCAGTACTTC.

In its sample, this clonotype was seen a few times. CDR3 sequence reads: CSAERFTDTQYF. For the CDR3, the DNA is TGCAGCGCAGAACGGTTCACAGATACGCAGTATTTT. The chain couples TRBV29-1 to TRBJ2-3, with D uncertain. Germline CDR1 and CDR2: SQVTM and ANQGSEA. V lost 7 bases to trimming and J lost 2 bases, with 10 bases between them. The CDR3 has 12 amino acids.

The rearrangement joins TRBV20-1 to TRBJ1-6; D might be TRBD1 (6 bases). Trimming removed 7 bases from V and 8 bases from J, with 12 bases in between. In germline, CDR1 is DFQATT, CDR2 SNEGSKA (reference sequence). The length of the CDR3 is 12 residues. The CDR3 DNA reads as TGCAGTGTGGGACAATCGGATTCACCCCTCCACTTT. Translating it yields CSVGQSDSPLHF.

J is TRBJ1-2 and V is TRBV12-3 or TRBV12-4; TRBD1 is a possible D gene (5 bases). V dropped 2 bases and J dropped 6 bases, with 13 bases sitting between them. The CDR3 has 14 residues. CDR3 DNA: TGTGCCAGCAGTTTACAGGGCGGATCAGATGGCTACACCTTC. Translated: CASSLQGGSDGYTF.

This clonotype was detected only a few times. The chain links TRBV7-9 to TRBJ1-5; no clear D. CDR1 is SEHNR and CDR2 is FQNEAQ in the germline V gene (reference sequence). The V end lost 4 bases, the J end lost 5 bases, and 9 bases lay between the germline ends. The CDR3 runs 13 residues. The CDR3 spells CASSWTADQPQHF. The CDR3 bases are TGTGCCAGCAGCTGGACTGCGGATCAGCCCCAGCATTTT.

The chain is built from TRBV7-2 and TRBJ2-4; D remains ambiguous. The CDR3 sequence is 13 residues long. CDR1 and CDR2 from the germline V gene are SGHTA and FQGNSA. With 1 base removed from V and 11 bases from J, the gap between germline ends came to 12 bases. The CDR3: CASSLGPTTVQYF. The CDR3 DNA reads TGTGCCAGCAGCTTAGGTCCCACGACGGTTCAGTACTTC.